The 2 T cell receptor beta chains below were found in one sample sequenced in a study of beta chain features in type 1 diabetes. Study-wide points: Moderate but significant shortening of TCRB CDR3s was recorded in all four CD4+ subsets from Type 1 diabetes patients.

Which antigens these TCRs recognize remains unknown. Expressed TCRB transcripts were sequenced because the isolated RNA had all been reverse transcribed beforehand. TCRdb's table, derived via immunoSEQ multiplex PCR, lists solely in-frame clones and lacks some. The data show about 280,000 clones, over 12% seen once. The sample taken for sequencing was naive CD4+ T cells from blood. The receptors shown here come from a man aged 18 to 29 with type 1 diabetes.

This clone showed up just a few times. V gene TRBV28 combines with J gene TRBJ2-1; unclear D gene. This CDR3 is built from 12 residues. The germline CDR1 and CDR2 sequences are MDHEN and SYDVKM. V dropped 8 bases and J dropped 6 bases, with 11 bases sitting between them. The CDR3 protein is CASLKFSNEQFF. The CDR3 DNA is TGTGCCAGCTTAAAGTTCAGCAATGAGCAGTTCTTC.

The gene calls are TRBV7-9 and TRBJ2-7, with a possible D match to TRBD2 (6 bases). The germline V and J ends were trimmed by 5 bases and 2 bases, with 13 bases remaining between them. CDR3 length: 14 amino acids. Germline V gives CDR1 SEHNR, CDR2 FQNEAQ (reference sequence). DNA of the CDR3: TGTGCCAGCAGCCCCGGACTAAGTACCTACGAGCAGTACTTC. Translated, it gives CASSPGLSTYEQYF.